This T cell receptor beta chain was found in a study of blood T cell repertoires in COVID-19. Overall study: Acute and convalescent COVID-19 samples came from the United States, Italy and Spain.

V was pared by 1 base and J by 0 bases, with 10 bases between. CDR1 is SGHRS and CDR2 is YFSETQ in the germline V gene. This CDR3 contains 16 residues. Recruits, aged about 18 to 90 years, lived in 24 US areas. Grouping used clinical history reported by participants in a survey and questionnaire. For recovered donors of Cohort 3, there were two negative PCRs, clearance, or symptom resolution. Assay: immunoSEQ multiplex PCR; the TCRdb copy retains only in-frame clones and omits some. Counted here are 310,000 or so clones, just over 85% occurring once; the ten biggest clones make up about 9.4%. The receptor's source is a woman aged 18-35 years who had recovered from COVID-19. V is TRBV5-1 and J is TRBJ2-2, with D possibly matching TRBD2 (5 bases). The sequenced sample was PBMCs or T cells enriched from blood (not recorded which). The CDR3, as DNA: TGCGCCAGCAGCTTGCCGAGCGGCGCGAACACCGGGGAGCTGTTTTTT. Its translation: CASSLPSGANTGELFF. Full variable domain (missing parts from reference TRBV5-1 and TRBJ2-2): KAGVTQTPRYLIKTRGQQVTLSCSPISGHRSVSWYQQTPGQGLQFLFEYFSETQRNKGNFPGRFSGRQFSNSRSEMNVSTLELGDSALYLCASSLPSGANTGELFFGEGSRLTVL.